This TCR beta chain appears in the sequencing data of a study of tumor-infiltrating lymphocytes in primary liver carcinoma. The source of the blood RNA was unsorted whole blood, and germline DNA was extracted as well. A constant-region primer served to make TCR beta cDNA from roughly 500 ng total RNA. Libraries covering TCR beta were generated through three nested multiplex PCR rounds (using a slightly modified ARM-PCR). Investigators reported that the first two PCR rounds, at around 10 cycles each, used TRBV1-TRBV30 forward primers with a C-beta reverse primer. One entry per CDR3 protein results from TCRdb running MiXCR on the multiplex PCR reads. The table shows around 330,000 distinct CDR3 sequences, with approximately 58% occurring only once. The CDR3 consists of 14 residues. Looked up from germline, CDR1 is SGHAT and CDR2 is FQNNGV. V was shortened by 2 bases and J by 2 bases, with 10 bases between the two germline ends.

Sequenced: peripheral blood. The chain couples TRBV11-2 to TRBJ2-7; the D is unclear. The receptor was isolated from a woman aged 25 to 39 with primary liver carcinoma and hepatitis B virus infection. The DNA for the CDR3 is TGTGCCAGCAGCTTAACTAACACTGCCTACGAGCAGTACTTC. Translated, it gives CASSLTNTAYEQYF. The complete variable domain, with remaining parts taken from reference TRBV11-2 and TRBJ2-7, reads EAGVAQSPRYKIIEKRQSVAFWCNPISGHATLYWYQQILGQGPKLLIQFQNNGVVDDSQLPKDRFSAERLKGVDSTLKIQPAKLEDSAVYLCASSLTNTAYEQYFGPGTRLTVT.